These 14 T cell receptor beta chains were all obtained from the same sample, sequenced in a study of blood T cell repertoires in COVID-19. Repertoires were generated with immunoSEQ multiplex PCR, while TCRdb's copy carries only in-frame clones and drops some. The sample carries under 500,000 clones, 75% to 90% recorded once. Material for sequencing was PBMCs or T cells enriched from blood (not recorded which). Source of these receptors: a man aged 25-45 years who had recovered from COVID-19.

The table lists this clone with a count of one. This chain connects TRBV10-3 to TRBJ2-1; weak D call: TRBD1 (6 bases). The CDR3 loop spans 14 amino acids. The V and J ends lost 7 bases and 4 bases respectively, with 14 bases between them. Germline CDR1 reads ENHRY; CDR2 reads SYGVKD. The CDR3 loop is CAITPGRGYNEQFF. For the CDR3, the DNA is TGTGCCATCACCCCGGGCAGGGGTTACAATGAGCAGTTCTTC.

The V gene is TRBV7-9, the J gene TRBJ2-1; TRBD2 matches at 10 bases. The V and J ends lost 5 bases and 2 bases, in that order; junction bases with no gene match: 9. The CDR3 loop spans 17 amino acids. CDR1 is SEHNR, CDR2 FQNEAQ, per germline (reference sequence). The CDR3 is CASSPAEAGGTYNEQFF. The CDR3 nucleotides read TGTGCCAGCAGCCCAGCAGAAGCGGGAGGGACCTACAATGAGCAGTTCTTC.

The V call is TRBV24-1, the J call TRBJ2-5, with D hard to call. The CDR3 has 13 amino acids. In germline, CDR1 is KGHDR, CDR2 SFDVKD. V lost 8 bases and J lost 4, with 13 bases in between. The CDR3 loop reads CATNNLDSETQYF. CDR3 DNA: TGTGCCACCAATAATCTAGATTCAGAGACCCAGTACTTC.

The rearrangement uses TRBV7-9 and TRBJ2-1, with D unclear. The germline CDR1 and CDR2 sequences are SEHNR and FQNEAQ (reference sequence). Between the trimmed V and J ends, which lost 5 bases and 1 base, there was a span of 12 bases. This CDR3 is 15 amino acids long. The CDR3 nucleotides are TGTGCCAGCAGCATACTCAAGAATTCCTACAATGAGCAGTTCTTC. Protein: CASSILKNSYNEQFF.

The rearrangement uses TRBV6-5 and TRBJ1-6; perhaps TRBD1 as D (5 bases). CDR1 is MNHEY and CDR2 is SVGAGI in the germline V gene. CDR3 length equals 15 residues. V gave up 6 bases and J gave up 1 base, with 10 bases separating them. The CDR3 spells CASRGEGSYNSPLHF. CDR3 coding DNA: TGTGCCAGCAGGGGGGAGGGATCCTATAATTCACCCCTCCACTTT.

The chain has TRBV19 and TRBJ2-3, with a weak D call TRBD2 (5 bases). CDR3 length: 13 residues. Germline V gives CDR1 LNHDA, CDR2 SQIVND (reference sequence). V was clipped by 3 bases and J by 9 bases, with 13 bases between them. DNA for the CDR3: TGTGCCAGTAGTATCAAGGACTCGGGCACGCAGTATTTT. Translated, it gives CASSIKDSGTQYF.

This clone has more than one count but fewer than ten. CDR3 loop: CSASGAGVDYEQYF. The CDR3 nucleotides read TGCAGTGCTAGTGGGGCGGGAGTAGATTACGAGCAGTACTTC. This chain links TRBV20-1 with TRBJ2-7; 7 bases agree with TRBD2. CDR3 size: 14 residues. V gave up 3 bases and J gave up 4 bases; unmatched junction bases: 9. Germline V CDR1 and CDR2: DFQATT, SNEGSKA (reference sequence).

The chain links TRBV7-9 to TRBJ2-1; 7 bases are shared with TRBD1. This CDR3 spans 15 amino acids. V shed 5 bases and J 1 base; nucleotides not matched to a gene: 5. Germline V gene sequence: CDR1 SEHNR, CDR2 FQNEAQ (reference sequence). The CDR3 sequence is CASSTTGVSYNEQFF. CDR3 in DNA: TGTGCCAGCAGCACTACAGGGGTGTCCTACAATGAGCAGTTCTTC.

This chain joins TRBV19 and TRBJ1-2; maybe TRBD1 (5 bases). Looked up from germline, CDR1 is LNHDA and CDR2 is SQIVND (reference sequence). The CDR3 runs 12 residues. Trimming left V 8 bases short and J 8 bases short, with 15 bases between. This CDR3 reads CASRARAWGYTF. The CDR3 bases are TGTGCCAGTCGAGCCAGGGCCTGGGGCTACACCTTC.

The chain links TRBV24-1 to TRBJ1-2; no clear D. With 9 bases removed from V and 0 bases from J, the gap between germline ends came to 22 bases. The CDR3 covers 17 residues. CDR1 KGHDR and CDR2 SFDVKD come from the germline V gene. CDR3: CATPIRVYFQANYGYTF. Here the CDR3 DNA reads TGTGCCACCCCGATACGGGTGTACTTCCAAGCTAACTATGGCTACACCTTC.

This chain links TRBV21-1 with TRBJ2-1; TRBD2, as called in the table, went unchecked against the DNA. TRBV21-1 is flagged as a pseudogene. CDR3 length: 16 residues. CDR3 sequence: CASSKVAEPLSDEQFF. The CDR3 bases are TGTGCCAGCAGCAAAGTAGCGGAGCCCCTTTCGGATGAGCAGTTCTTC.

The chain is built from TRBV14 and TRBJ2-7; 8 nucleotides line up with TRBD2. The CDR3 runs to 17 residues. The V gene's germline CDR1 is SGHDN and CDR2 FVKESK. V dropped 6 bases and J dropped 2; count of bases not matched to a gene: 15. The CDR3 nucleotides read TGTGCCAGCAGGATAGGGGAACTAGCGGTCCTCACCTACGAGCAGTACTTC. Its protein product is CASRIGELAVLTYEQYF.

This clone has just a few counts. V is TRBV25-1 and J is TRBJ2-2; maybe TRBD2 (6 bases). CDR1 is MGHDK and CDR2 is SYGVNS in the germline V gene. The germline V and J ends were trimmed by 3 bases and 3 bases, with 8 bases remaining between them. This CDR3 is 14 amino acids long. CDR3 sequence (DNA): TGTGCCAGCAGTGACGGGACTTACACCGGGGAGCTGTTTTTT. It yields the protein CASSDGTYTGELFF.

The genes are TRBV4-2 and TRBJ2-7; TRBD2 matches 8 bases. V was clipped by 4 bases and J by 4 bases; unmatched bases: 3. Germline CDR1 reads LGHNA; CDR2 reads YNFKEQ. The CDR3 spans 13 residues. CDR3 protein: CASSPLAAYEQYF. The CDR3 DNA sequence: TGTGCCAGCAGCCCACTAGCGGCTTACGAGCAGTACTTC.